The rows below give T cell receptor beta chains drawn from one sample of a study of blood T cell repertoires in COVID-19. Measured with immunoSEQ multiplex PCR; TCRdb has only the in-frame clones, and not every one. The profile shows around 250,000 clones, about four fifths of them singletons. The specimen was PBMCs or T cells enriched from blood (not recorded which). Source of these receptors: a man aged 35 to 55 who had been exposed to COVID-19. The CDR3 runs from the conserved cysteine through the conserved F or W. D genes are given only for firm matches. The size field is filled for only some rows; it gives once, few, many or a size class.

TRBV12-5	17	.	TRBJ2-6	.	CASGPRGGKTGANVLTF	TGTGCTAGTGGTCCCCGTGGAGGGAAGACCGGGGCCAACGTCCTGACTTTC
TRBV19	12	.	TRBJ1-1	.	CASSTQGTEAFF	TGTGCCAGTAGTACCCAGGGGACTGAAGCTTTCTTT
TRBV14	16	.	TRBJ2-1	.	CASSQAGVGGYNEQFF	TGTGCCAGCAGCCAAGCTGGGGTCGGCGGGTACAATGAGCAGTTCTTC
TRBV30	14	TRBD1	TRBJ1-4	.	CAWSVDRGFEKLFF	TGTGCCTGGAGTGTGGACAGGGGGTTTGAAAAACTGTTTTTT
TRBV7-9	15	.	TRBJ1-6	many	CASSSGSSYNSPLHF	TGTGCCAGCAGCTCTGGGAGCTCCTATAATTCACCCCTCCACTTT
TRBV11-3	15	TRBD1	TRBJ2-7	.	CASSVGDRPPLEQYF	TGTGCCAGCAGCGTCGGGGACAGACCACCTCTCGAGCAGTACTTC
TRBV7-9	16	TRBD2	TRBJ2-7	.	CASSLGSGTSGYEQYF	TGTGCCAGCAGCTTGGGTTCCGGGACTAGCGGGTACGAGCAGTACTTC
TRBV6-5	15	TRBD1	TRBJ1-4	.	CASSYSRDRGVKLFF	TGTGCCAGCAGTTACTCGAGGGACAGGGGGGTGAAACTGTTTTTT
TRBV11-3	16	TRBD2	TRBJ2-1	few	CASSLVRVAGLDEQFF	TGTGCCAGCAGCTTAGTTAGGGTAGCGGGGTTGGATGAGCAGTTCTTC
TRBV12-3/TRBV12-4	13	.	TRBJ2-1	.	CAIAVSSYNEQFF	TGTGCCATAGCGGTCAGCTCCTACAATGAGCAGTTCTTC
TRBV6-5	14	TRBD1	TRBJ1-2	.	CASRQGHELYGYTF	TGTGCCAGCCGACAGGGCCACGAACTCTATGGCTACACCTTC
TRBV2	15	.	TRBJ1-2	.	CASSRGGSYNYGYTF	TGTGCCAGCAGTCGGGGTGGGAGTTACAACTATGGCTACACCTTC
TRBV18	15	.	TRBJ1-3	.	CASSERTDSGNTIYF	TGTGCCAGCTCAGAGCGGACCGATTCTGGAAACACCATATATTTT
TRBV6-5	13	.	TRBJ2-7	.	CASSWWGSNEQYF	TGTGCCAGCAGTTGGTGGGGCTCGAACGAGCAGTACTTC
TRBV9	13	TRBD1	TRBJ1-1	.	CASSQGAGTEAFF	TGTGCCAGCTCACAGGGGGCTGGGACTGAAGCTTTCTTT
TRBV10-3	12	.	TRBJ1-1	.	CAIRDGAAEAFF	TGTGCCATCAGGGATGGGGCGGCTGAAGCTTTCTTT
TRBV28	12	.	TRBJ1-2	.	CASNGGSTGYTF	TGTGCCAGCAACGGGGGTTCTACGGGCTACACCTTC
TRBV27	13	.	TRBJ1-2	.	CASSVDRGYGYTF	TGTGCCAGCAGTGTCGACCGGGGGTATGGCTACACCTTC
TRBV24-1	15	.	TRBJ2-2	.	CATSDFYTDTGELFF	TGTGCCACCAGTGATTTCTACACAGACACCGGGGAGCTGTTTTTT
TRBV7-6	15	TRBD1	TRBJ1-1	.	CASSLWGQGNTEAFF	TGTGCCAGCAGCTTATGGGGACAGGGAAACACTGAAGCTTTCTTT
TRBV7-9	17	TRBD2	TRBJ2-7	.	CASSLGESGTSSYEQYF	TGTGCCAGCAGCTTAGGGGAGTCCGGGACTAGCAGCTACGAGCAGTACTTC
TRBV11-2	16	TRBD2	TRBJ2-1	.	CASSYRTSGISGEQFF	TGTGCCAGCAGCTACAGGACTAGCGGGATCTCTGGGGAGCAGTTCTTC